The 15 T cell receptor beta chains presented below share a single source sample, sequenced in a study of CD4+ T cells in melanoma. TCRdb's table, derived via immunoSEQ multiplex PCR, lists solely in-frame clones and lacks some. The sample carries some 14,000 clones, 60% to 85% recorded once. The sequencing sample was made of cells from a culture (not recorded whether cultured in vitro). The receptors were sampled from a human donor with melanoma.

This clone was counted between two and nine times. V and J are TRBV2 and TRBJ2-5, with D perhaps matching TRBD1 (6 bases). V lost 11 bases, J lost 7 bases, and 17 bases lay in between. The length of the CDR3 is 12 residues. The V gene's germline CDR1 is SNHLY and CDR2 FYNNEI. CDR3 residues: CAVNRESSTQYF. As DNA, the CDR3 is TGTGCCGTCAACAGGGAGTCCTCGACCCAGTACTTC. Full variable domain (missing parts from reference TRBV2 and TRBJ2-5): EPEVTQTPSHQVTQMGQEVILRCVPISNHLYFYWYRQILGQKVEFLVSFYNNEISEKSEIFDDQFSVERPDGSNFTLKIRSTKLEDSAMYFCAVNRESSTQYFGPGTRLLVL.

Comments on this clone: In the same sample, other DNA sequences code for this CDR3. The chain uses TRBV30 and TRBJ1-2, with D possibly TRBD1 on 5 matching bases. This CDR3 comprises 17 residues. Germline V gene lookup returns CDR1 GTSNPN and CDR2 SVGIG (reference sequence). The V gene lost 7 bases and the J gene lost 4 bases, with 28 bases spanning the gap. Written as DNA, the CDR3 is TGTGCCTCGAATAAAGGCAGGACGGGGCTGGGGGGCTATGGCTACACCTTC. Protein: CASNKGRTGLGGYGYTF.

This clone was observed a few times. The chain has TRBV18 and TRBJ1-2, with 9 bases identical to TRBD1. Germline CDR1 is KGHSH and CDR2 is LQKENI. The CDR3 has 18 residues. The trim removed 2 bases at V and 3 bases at J, leaving 13 bases unmatched. CDR3 sequence: CASSPSAGTGHKYYGYTF. CDR3 in DNA: TGTGCCAGCTCACCAAGTGCCGGGACAGGGCATAAATACTATGGCTACACCTTC.

In this sample, this clone turned up a few times. This chain links TRBV14 with TRBJ1-6, with a possible D match to TRBD1 (5 bases). V was pared by 6 bases and J by 3 bases, with 9 bases between. The CDR3 is 14 residues long. Germline CDR1 reads SGHDN; CDR2 reads FVKESK. CDR3 sequence reads: CASRLGHYNSPLHF. CDR3 DNA: TGTGCCAGCAGGCTGGGGCACTATAATTCACCCCTCCACTTT.

The chain has TRBV28 and TRBJ1-2; 9 bases agree with TRBD1. With V trimmed by 11 bases and J by 2 bases, 6 bases remained unmatched. In germline, CDR1 is MDHEN, CDR2 SYDVKM. The CDR3 runs to 13 residues. The CDR3 DNA follows: TGTGCCTTGTGGGACAGGGCCAACTATGGCTACACCTTC. It yields the protein CALWDRANYGYTF.

This chain uses TRBV6-6 with TRBJ1-5; TRBD1 is a possible D gene (5 bases). The V end was cut by 6 bases, the J end by 3 bases, with 15 bases between. The CDR3 consists of 15 residues. The germline CDR1 and CDR2 sequences are MNHNY and SVGAGI (reference sequence). CDR3 region: CASRQRAGNNQPQHF. The CDR3 DNA reads TGTGCCAGCAGGCAGAGGGCAGGGAACAATCAGCCCCAGCATTTT.

This clone was detected once. The chain carries TRBV6-1 and TRBJ1-4, with D hard to call. With 3 bases removed from V and 7 bases from J, the gap between germline ends came to 12 bases. CDR3 size: 14 residues. Germline V gene data show CDR1 as MNHNS and CDR2 as SASEGT. CDR3 protein: CASSDLGVGEKLFF. Here the CDR3 DNA reads TGTGCCAGCAGTGATCTGGGTGTGGGTGAAAAACTGTTTTTT.

This clone was detected only once. V usage is TRBV6-1 and J usage is TRBJ1-4; 8 nucleotides match TRBD1. With 9 bases clipped from V and 6 bases from J, the junction kept 9 bases outside the gene matches. Germline loops: CDR1 MNHNS, CDR2 SASEGT. The CDR3 extends over 14 amino acids. The CDR3 sequence is CASRTGPIYEKLFF. The CDR3 nucleotides are TGTGCCAGTAGGACAGGGCCGATTTATGAAAAACTGTTTTTT.

This chain uses TRBV5-1 with TRBJ1-1, with 9 bases matching TRBD1. V shed 0 bases and J 2 bases; nucleotides not matched to a gene: 5. Germline CDR1 reads SGHRS; CDR2 reads YFSETQ. The CDR3 spans 16 residues. The CDR3 spells CASSLGTGALNTEAFF. CDR3 nucleotides: TGCGCCAGCAGCTTGGGGACAGGGGCTCTAAACACTGAAGCTTTCTTT.

The rearrangement links TRBV18 to TRBJ2-2, with a tentative D call TRBD1 (6 bases). V shed 5 bases and J shed 1 base, with 11 bases lying between them. The CDR3 runs 15 residues. CDR1 and CDR2 (germline): KGHSH, LQKENI. CDR3 nucleotides: TGTGCCAGCTCATCAAGCAGGGGGAACACCGGGGAGCTGTTTTTT. Its translation is CASSSSRGNTGELFF. The full variable domain, completed using reference TRBV18 and TRBJ2-2, is NAGVMQNPRHLVRRRGQEARLRCSPMKGHSHVYWYRQLPEEGLKFMVYLQKENIIDESGMPKERFSAEFPKEGPSILRIQQVVRGDSAAYFCASSSSRGNTGELFFGEGSRLTVL.

The chain combines TRBV15 with TRBJ2-3; 8 positions match TRBD2. Germline lookup yields CDR1 LNHNV and CDR2 YYDKDF (reference sequence). Trimming removed 4 bases from V and 3 bases from J; junction bases left unmatched: 15. There are 18 residues in the CDR3. The CDR3 coding sequence is TGTGCCACCAGCACGAATGCCCTAGCTAGCGGGTCTACAGATACGCAGTATTTT. Protein product: CATSTNALASGSTDTQYF.

The V call is TRBV4-1, the J call TRBJ2-7; D unresolved. The CDR3 has 19 residues. Germline CDR1 reads MGHRA; CDR2 reads YSYEKL. The ends were cut back, 1 base at V and 3 bases at J, with 25 bases in the middle. CDR3 nucleotide sequence: TGCGCCAGCAGCCAAGTAGTGCGGCAGATCAACCCTCCATACTACGAGCAGTACTTC. Amino acid sequence: CASSQVVRQINPPYYEQYF.

The chain recombines TRBV6-5 with TRBJ2-3; maybe TRBD2 (5 bases). V shed 2 bases and J shed 0 bases, with 9 bases lying between them. Per the germline V gene, CDR1 is MNHEY and CDR2 is SVGAGI. The CDR3 is 15 amino acids. The CDR3 here is CASSYRTGSTDTQYF. In DNA, the CDR3 is TGTGCCAGCAGTTACCGGACTGGCAGCACAGATACGCAGTATTTT.

This clone is classed as large (0.1 to 1%). V and J are TRBV6-1 and TRBJ2-7; weak D call: TRBD1 (5 bases). The V end lost 5 bases, the J end lost 4 bases, and 12 bases lay between the germline ends. CDR1 MNHNS and CDR2 SASEGT come from the germline V gene. This CDR3 contains 13 residues. The CDR3 loop is CASSSGRQYEQYF. The CDR3 DNA sequence: TGTGCCAGCAGTTCAGGGCGTCAGTACGAGCAGTACTTC.

The chain combines TRBV4-2 with TRBJ1-3, with a weak D call TRBD1 (6 bases). Trimming removed 5 bases at V and 4 bases at J, with 18 bases between. CDR3 length equals 16 residues. The germline CDR1 and CDR2 sequences are LGHNA and YNFKEQ. This CDR3 reads CASSLAGGWSGNTIYF. Here the CDR3 DNA reads TGTGCCAGCAGCTTGGCCGGGGGCTGGTCCGGAAACACCATATATTTT.